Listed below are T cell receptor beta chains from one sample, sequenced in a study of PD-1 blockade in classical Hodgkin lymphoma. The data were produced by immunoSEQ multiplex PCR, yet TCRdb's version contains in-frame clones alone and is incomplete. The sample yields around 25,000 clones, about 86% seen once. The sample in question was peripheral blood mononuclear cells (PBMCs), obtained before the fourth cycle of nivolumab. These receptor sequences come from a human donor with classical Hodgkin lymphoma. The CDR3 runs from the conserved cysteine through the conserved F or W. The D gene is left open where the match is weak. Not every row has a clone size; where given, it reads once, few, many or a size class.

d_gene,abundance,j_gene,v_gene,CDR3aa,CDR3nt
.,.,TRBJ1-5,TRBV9,CASSVEGFSNQPQHF,TGTGCCAGCAGCGTAGAGGGATTTAGCAATCAGCCCCAGCATTTT
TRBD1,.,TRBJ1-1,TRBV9,CASSGPLGTGGTNTEAFF,TGTGCCAGCAGCGGTCCATTAGGGACAGGGGGCACGAACACTGAAGCTTTCTTT
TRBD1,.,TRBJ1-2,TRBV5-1,CASSAGQPYGYTF,TGCGCCAGCAGCGCGGGACAGCCTTATGGCTACACCTTC
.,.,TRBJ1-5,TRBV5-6,CASSPSGTGQPQHF,TGTGCCAGCTCTCCGTCAGGGACCGGTCAGCCCCAGCATTTT
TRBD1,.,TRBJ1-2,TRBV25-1,CASSESGGAFGYTF,TGTGCCAGCAGTGAATCAGGGGGCGCATTTGGCTACACCTTC
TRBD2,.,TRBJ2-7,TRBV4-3,CASSQDLIARLAGGRYEQYF,TGCGCCAGCAGCCAAGATCTTATAGCCCGCTTAGCGGGGGGACGCTACGAGCAGTACTTC
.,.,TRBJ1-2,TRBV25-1,CASSEYRGYTF,TGTGCCAGCAGTGAGTACAGGGGCTACACCTTC
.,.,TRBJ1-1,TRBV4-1,CASSQAPSGQREAFF,TGCGCCAGCAGCCAAGCTCCGTCAGGGCAACGGGAGGCTTTCTTT
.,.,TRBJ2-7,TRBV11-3,CASSFIRSGNGVPYEQYF,TGTGCCAGCAGCTTTATAAGGTCCGGCAACGGGGTTCCTTACGAGCAGTACTTC
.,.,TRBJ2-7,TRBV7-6,CASSLEVRGYEQYF,TGTGCCAGCAGCTTAGAGGTCAGGGGCTACGAGCAGTACTTC
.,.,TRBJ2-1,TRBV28,CASSLWAGPRNEQFF,TGTGCCAGCAGTTTATGGGCAGGGCCACGGAATGAGCAGTTCTTC
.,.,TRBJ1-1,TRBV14,CASSRAPQGNTEAFF,TGTGCCAGCAGCCGAGCCCCACAGGGGAACACTGAAGCTTTCTTT
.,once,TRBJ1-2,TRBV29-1,CSVEVGVIYGYTF,TGCAGCGTTGAAGTAGGGGTAATCTATGGCTACACCTTC
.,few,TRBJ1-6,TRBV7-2,CASSLGFGGEPVHF,TGTGCCAGCAGCTTAGGATTTGGTGGAGAGCCCGTCCACTTT
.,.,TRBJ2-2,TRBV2,CASGGHMNTGELFF,TGTGCCAGCGGGGGACACATGAACACCGGGGAGCTGTTTTTT
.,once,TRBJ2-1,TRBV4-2,CASSQVGLYNEQFF,TGTGCCAGCAGCCAAGTGGGACTCTACAATGAGCAGTTCTTC
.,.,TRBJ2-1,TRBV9,CASSVEDGYNEQFF,TGTGCCAGCAGCGTAGAGGATGGATACAATGAGCAGTTCTTC
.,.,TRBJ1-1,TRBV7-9,CASSPPGLRNTEAFF,TGTGCCAGCAGCCCCCCGGGACTGAGGAACACTGAAGCTTTCTTT
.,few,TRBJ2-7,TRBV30,CAWSDASYEQYF,TGTGCCTGGAGTGATGCGTCCTACGAGCAGTACTTC
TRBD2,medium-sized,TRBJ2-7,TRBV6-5,CASSYSGTNSYEQYF,TGTGCCAGCAGTTACTCCGGGACTAATTCCTACGAGCAGTACTTC
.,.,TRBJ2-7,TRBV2,CASSRGGAGYEQYF,TGTGCCAGCAGCCGAGGGGGGGCGGGCTACGAGCAGTACTTC
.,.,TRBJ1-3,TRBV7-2,CASSLRGEYENTIYF,TGTGCCAGCAGCTTAAGAGGGGAGTATGAAAACACCATATATTTT
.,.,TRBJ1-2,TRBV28,CASSLRNGYTF,TGTGCCAGCAGTTTAAGGAATGGCTACACCTTC
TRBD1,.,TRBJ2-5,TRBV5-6,CASSAPDRGQETQYF,TGTGCCAGCAGCGCGCCCGACAGGGGCCAAGAGACCCAGTACTTC
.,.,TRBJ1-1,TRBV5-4,CASSLDVSLNTEAFF,TGTGCCAGCAGCTTGGACGTCAGCTTGAACACTGAAGCTTTCTTT
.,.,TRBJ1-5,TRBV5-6,CASSLVGDQPQHF,TGTGCCAGCAGCTTGGTTGGTGATCAGCCCCAGCATTTT
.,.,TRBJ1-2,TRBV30,CAWRGQTYGYTF,TGTGCCTGGAGAGGGCAGACCTATGGCTACACCTTC
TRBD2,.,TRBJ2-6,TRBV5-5,CASTLGAGGLFSGANVLTF,TGTGCCAGCACCCTGGGGGCGGGAGGCCTTTTCTCTGGGGCCAACGTCCTGACTTTC
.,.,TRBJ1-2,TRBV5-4,CASSLEAEAGYTF,TGTGCCAGCAGCTTGGAGGCGGAAGCCGGCTACACCTTC